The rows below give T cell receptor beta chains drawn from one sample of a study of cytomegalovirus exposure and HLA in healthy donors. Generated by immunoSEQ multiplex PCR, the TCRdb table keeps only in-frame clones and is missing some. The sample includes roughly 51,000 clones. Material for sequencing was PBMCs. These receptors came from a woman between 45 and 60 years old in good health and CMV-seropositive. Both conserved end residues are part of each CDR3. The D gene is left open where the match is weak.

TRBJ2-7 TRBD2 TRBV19 TGTGCCAGTAGCATTCGTAGGACTAGCGGGGGCCACTACGAGCAGTACTTC CASSIRRTSGGHYEQYF
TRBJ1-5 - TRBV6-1 TGTGCCAGCAGTGACGGCAATCAGCCCCAGCATTTT CASSDGNQPQHF
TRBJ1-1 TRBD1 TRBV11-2 TGTGCCAGCATCTCAGGACAGGGGAACACTGAAGCTTTCTTT CASISGQGNTEAFF
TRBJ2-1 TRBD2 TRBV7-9 TGTGCCAGCAGTTTTAGCGGGAGGGCCGATGAGCAGTTCTTC CASSFSGRADEQFF
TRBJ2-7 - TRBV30 TGTGCCTGGAATGGAGGAGGTTCCTACGAGCAGTACTTC CAWNGGGSYEQYF
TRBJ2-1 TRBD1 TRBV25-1 TGTGCCAGCAGGGACAGGGTATTCAATGAGCAGTTCTTC CASRDRVFNEQFF
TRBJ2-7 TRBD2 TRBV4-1 TGCGCCAGCAGCCCAGGTCCGGCCGGGGGGGCCTACGAGCAGTACTTC CASSPGPAGGAYEQYF
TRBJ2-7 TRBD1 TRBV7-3 TGTGCCAGCAGCTTAGACAGGGGGTACGAGCAGTACTTC CASSLDRGYEQYF
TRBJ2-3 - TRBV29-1 TGCAGCGTCCGGGTGGATACGCAGTATTTT CSVRVDTQYF
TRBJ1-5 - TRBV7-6 TGTGCCAGCAGCTTAGCCTACGGAGCGGGGCAGCCCCAGCATTTT CASSLAYGAGQPQHF